Below are 5 T cell receptor beta chains sequenced from a single sample in a study of blood T cell repertoires in COVID-19. Using immunoSEQ multiplex PCR, the repertoire was profiled, and TCRdb retains in-frame clones only, with some absent. The profile shows about 260,000 clones, around 90% of them singletons. Sequencing was performed on peripheral blood. All receptors derive from a woman aged 70 to 79 with COVID-19, enrolled during active disease.

This clone was seen many times. The chain couples TRBV3-1 (or the pseudogene TRBV3-2) to TRBJ2-1; weak D call: TRBD1 (7 bases). V dropped 4 bases and J dropped 9 bases, with 10 bases sitting between them. The germline gives CDR1 LGHDT, CDR2 YNNKEL (reference sequence). The CDR3 contains 12 residues. CDR3 sequence reads: CASSPQGGEQFF. DNA of the CDR3: TGTGCCAGCAGCCCGCAGGGGGGTGAGCAGTTCTTC.

This clone was seen more than once but under ten times. This sample also contains other DNA sequences that code for the same CDR3. CDR3 DNA: TGTGCCAGCAGCGTAGGGCTAGCGGACTACAATGAGCAGTTCTTC. Translating it yields CASSVGLADYNEQFF. The chain recombines TRBV9 with TRBJ2-1; 7 bases agree with TRBD2. V trimming: 0 bases; J trimming: 3 bases; junction bases outside the gene matches: 3. Germline V gives CDR1 SGDLS, CDR2 YYNGEE. The CDR3 spans 15 residues.

The V gene is TRBV4-1, the J gene TRBJ2-1; TRBD2 agrees at 7 bases. Germline values: CDR1 MGHRA, CDR2 YSYEKL. The CDR3 has 16 residues. Losses at the gene ends were 1 base for V and 7 bases for J; bases not matched to a gene: 10. CDR3 residues: CASSQVGRGRLNEQFF. As DNA, the CDR3 is TGCGCCAGCAGCCAAGTCGGGCGCGGGAGATTGAATGAGCAGTTCTTC.

This sequence joins TRBV6-4 and TRBJ2-1; 10 nucleotides agree with TRBD2. Germline V gene data show CDR1 as MRHNA and CDR2 as SNTAGT. J lost 6 bases, V lost 6 bases, and 11 bases had no gene match. CDR3 length equals 16 residues. CDR3: CASSPSPGLATNEQFF. In nucleotides, the CDR3 is TGTGCCAGCAGCCCATCTCCGGGACTAGCGACCAATGAGCAGTTCTTC.

The V call is TRBV11-2, the J call TRBJ2-3; 10 nucleotides align to TRBD1. V gave up 6 bases and J gave up 4 bases; unmatched junction bases: 4. Germline-derived CDR1 and CDR2 are SGHAT and FQNNGV. The CDR3 has 14 amino acids. This CDR3 is CASRAGTGADTQYF. The CDR3 DNA sequence: TGTGCCAGCAGGGCCGGGACAGGGGCAGATACGCAGTATTTT.